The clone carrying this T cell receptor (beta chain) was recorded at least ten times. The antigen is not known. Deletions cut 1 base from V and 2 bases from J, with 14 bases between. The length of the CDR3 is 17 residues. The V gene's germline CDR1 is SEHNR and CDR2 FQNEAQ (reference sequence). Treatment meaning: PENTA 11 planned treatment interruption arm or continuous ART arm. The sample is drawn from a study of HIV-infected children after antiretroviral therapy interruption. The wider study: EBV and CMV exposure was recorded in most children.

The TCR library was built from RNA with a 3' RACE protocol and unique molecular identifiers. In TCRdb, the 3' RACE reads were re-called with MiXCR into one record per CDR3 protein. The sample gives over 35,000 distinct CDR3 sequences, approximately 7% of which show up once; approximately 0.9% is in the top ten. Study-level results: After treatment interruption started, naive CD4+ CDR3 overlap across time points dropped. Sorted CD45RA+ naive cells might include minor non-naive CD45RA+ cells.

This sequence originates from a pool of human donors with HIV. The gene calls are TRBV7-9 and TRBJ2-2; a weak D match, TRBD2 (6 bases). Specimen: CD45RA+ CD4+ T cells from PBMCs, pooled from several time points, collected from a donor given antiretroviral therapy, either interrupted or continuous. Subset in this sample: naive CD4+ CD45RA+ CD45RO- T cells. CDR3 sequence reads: CASSLGGWRANTGELFF. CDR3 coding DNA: TGTGCCAGCAGCTTAGGTGGTTGGAGGGCAAACACCGGGGAGCTGTTTTTT.